The 30 T cell receptor beta chains below were found in one sample sequenced in a study of cytomegalovirus exposure and HLA in healthy donors. The primer mix had 60 Vbeta and 13 Jbeta primers. Clones were sequenced by immunoSEQ multiplex PCR, and TCRdb holds only the in-frame ones, with some missing. This sample has about 180,000 clones, with roughly 84% found just once. The sample was PBMCs. The receptor source for this set is a man aged 25 to 40 in good health and CMV-seronegative.

The V gene is TRBV19, the J gene TRBJ2-3; 9 positions match TRBD2. CDR3 length: 18 residues. Germline V gives CDR1 LNHDA, CDR2 SQIVND (reference sequence). Losses at the gene ends were 6 bases for V and 6 bases for J; bases not matched to a gene: 19. In DNA form, the CDR3 reads TGTGCCAGTAGGGGAGGGGTAGCGGGGGCCCCGATTCTGGATACGCAGTATTTT. It specifies CASRGGVAGAPILDTQYF.

The rearrangement links TRBV28 to TRBJ1-6; no definite D call. The V gene's germline CDR1 is MDHEN and CDR2 SYDVKM. CDR3 length: 16 amino acids. The germline V and J ends were trimmed by 7 bases and 9 bases, with 22 bases remaining between them. CDR3: CASTHSDEGVASPLHF. CDR3 DNA: TGTGCCAGCACCCACTCAGACGAGGGCGTGGCTTCACCCCTCCACTTT.

The chain has TRBV10-2 and TRBJ2-7; D possibly corresponds to TRBD1 (5 bases). V shed 6 bases and J shed 2 bases, with 14 bases lying between them. This CDR3 has 14 residues. CDR1 WSHSY and CDR2 SAAADI come from the germline V gene. The CDR3 coding sequence is TGCGCCAGCAGAGCCGACAGACCCCCCTACGAGCAGTACTTC. The encoded protein is CASRADRPPYEQYF.

The V gene is TRBV27, the J gene TRBJ1-5; D may be TRBD1 (6 bases). The germline V gene has CDR1 MNHEY and CDR2 SMNVEV (reference sequence). This CDR3 region has 16 residues. The germline V and J ends were trimmed by 2 bases and 7 bases, with 18 bases remaining between them. As DNA, the CDR3 is TGTGCCAGCAGTTTAGTGGGACACCAGGGGAACCAGCCCCAGCATTTT. This gives the protein CASSLVGHQGNQPQHF.

This clone has just one count. This chain links TRBV11-3 with TRBJ1-1; D is perhaps TRBD1 (5 bases). V was trimmed by 1 base and J by 7 bases, leaving 19 bases between them. The CDR3 length is 16 residues. Germline assignment: CDR1 SGHNT and CDR2 YENEEA. The chain's CDR3 is CASSLGSGQGYGEAFF. The CDR3 nucleotides are TGTGCCAGCAGCTTAGGATCAGGCCAGGGCTATGGTGAAGCTTTCTTT.

The chain couples TRBV10-3 to TRBJ2-5; a possible D gene is TRBD1 (7 bases). V was clipped by 3 bases and J by 9 bases, with 17 bases between them. The CDR3 covers 14 residues. Germline CDR1 reads ENHRY; CDR2 reads SYGVKD. The CDR3 DNA follows: TGTGCCATCAGTGAACAGGGAACAGGGGAGGCCCAGTACTTC. This sequence encodes CAISEQGTGEAQYF.

This clone was counted between two and nine times. The chain uses TRBV7-2 and TRBJ1-1; D might be TRBD1 (6 bases). Trimming shortened V by 1 base and J by 3 bases, and 9 bases separated the two germline ends. The V gene's germline CDR1 is SGHTA and CDR2 FQGNSA. The CDR3 is made up of 14 amino acids. This CDR3 is CASSLESGDTEAFF. CDR3 DNA: TGTGCCAGCAGCTTAGAATCAGGGGACACTGAAGCTTTCTTT.

For the CDR3, the DNA is TGTGCCAGCTCCCTGGACAGGAACTATGGCTACACCTTC. It is translated as CASSLDRNYGYTF. The chain links TRBV18 to TRBJ1-2; TRBD1 agrees at 7 bases. Germline CDR1 reads KGHSH; CDR2 reads LQKENI. The junction had 3 bases not matched to a gene; V was cut back by 6 bases and J by 2 bases. This CDR3 spans 13 amino acids.

This chain uses TRBV5-1 with TRBJ2-1; 7 nucleotides align to TRBD2. This CDR3 contains 15 residues. The V and J ends lost 2 bases and 5 bases, in that order; junction bases with no gene match: 7. The germline gives CDR1 SGHRS, CDR2 YFSETQ. The CDR3 sequence: CASSFPGTKNNEQFF. CDR3 nucleotides: TGCGCCAGCAGCTTCCCCGGGACTAAAAACAATGAGCAGTTCTTC.

The CDR3 spells CASSKCLEGTGELFF. In DNA form, the CDR3 reads TGTGCCAGCAGCAAATGCTTGGAGGGGACCGGGGAGCTGTTTTTT. The chain is built from TRBV21-1 and TRBJ2-2; the table gives TRBD2 as D, unverified against the DNA. TRBV21-1 is shown as a pseudogene. The CDR3 totals 15 residues.

The chain joins TRBV29-1 to TRBJ2-1; maybe TRBD1 (5 bases). Germline V lookup: CDR1 SQVTM, CDR2 ANQGSEA. The germline V and J ends were trimmed by 3 bases and 4 bases, with 10 bases remaining between them. This CDR3 region has 13 residues. In nucleotides, the CDR3 is TGCAGCGTTGATGGCAGGGCATACAATGAGCAGTTCTTC. Translated, it gives CSVDGRAYNEQFF.

The chain recombines TRBV19 with TRBJ1-2; 7 bases agree with TRBD1. The CDR3 runs to 13 residues. Trimming cost V 6 bases and J 8 bases; bases outside gene matches: 9. Germline V gene sequence: CDR1 LNHDA, CDR2 SQIVND (reference sequence). Written as DNA, the CDR3 is TGTGCCAGTAGCTATTTAAACAGGGGAGGCTACACCTTC. Protein: CASSYLNRGGYTF.

The V and J genes are TRBV30 and TRBJ1-2; D may be TRBD1 (6 bases). Trimming took 0 bases from V and 7 from J, leaving 12 bases between them. This CDR3 has 13 residues. The V gene's germline CDR1 is GTSNPN and CDR2 SVGIG (reference sequence). The CDR3: CAWSVAGAGGYTF. CDR3 in DNA: TGTGCCTGGAGTGTAGCGGGGGCTGGTGGCTACACCTTC. Drawing the rest from reference TRBV30 and TRBJ1-2, the complete variable domain is SQTIHQWPATLVQPVGSPLSLECTVEGTSNPNLYWYRQAAGRGLQLLFYSVGIGQISSEVPQNLSASRPQDRQFILSSKKLLLSDSGFYLCAWSVAGAGGYTFGSGTRLTVV.

This clone was counted once. The chain has TRBV7-9 and TRBJ2-4; a possible D gene is TRBD1 (6 bases). V lost 6 bases and J lost 0, with 15 bases in between. This CDR3 is 16 amino acids long. CDR1 is SEHNR, CDR2 FQNEAQ, per germline (reference sequence). The CDR3 sequence: CASSPEPGQAKNIQYF. DNA of the CDR3: TGTGCCAGCAGTCCCGAACCGGGACAAGCCAAAAACATTCAGTACTTC.

The V and J genes are TRBV4-1 and TRBJ2-7; 7 nucleotides agree with TRBD1. V lost 5 bases and J lost 3; bases outside the gene matches: 10. The CDR3 runs to 15 residues. Germline values: CDR1 MGHRA, CDR2 YSYEKL. The CDR3 nucleotides read TGCGCCAGCAGCAAAACGGGACAGAGCCACTACGAGCAGTACTTC. Translating it yields CASSKTGQSHYEQYF.

Comments on this clone: Other nucleotide sequences from this sample produce the same CDR3. V is TRBV9 and J is TRBJ2-3; D is perhaps TRBD1 (5 bases). V shed 0 bases and J shed 1 base, with 6 bases lying between them. The CDR3 is made up of 14 amino acids. Per the germline V gene, CDR1 is SGDLS and CDR2 is YYNGEE. DNA of the CDR3: TGTGCCAGCAGCGTAGTAGGGGGCACAGATACGCAGTATTTT. Its protein is CASSVVGGTDTQYF. The full variable domain, completed using reference TRBV9 and TRBJ2-3, is DSGVTQTPKHLITATGQRVTLRCSPRSGDLSVYWYQQSLDQGLQFLIQYYNGEERAKGNILERFSAQQFPDLHSELNLSSLELGDSALYFCASSVVGGTDTQYFGPGTRLTVL.

The CDR3 loop is CASRLQTATIYF. CDR3 nucleotides: TGTGCCAGCAGGTTACAAACAGCCACCATATATTTT. The V gene is TRBV7-9, the J gene TRBJ1-3, with D unresolved. The CDR3 consists of 12 residues. V dropped 6 bases and J dropped 9 bases, with 12 bases sitting between them. Looked up from germline, CDR1 is SEHNR and CDR2 is FQNEAQ (reference sequence). The full variable domain, completed using reference TRBV7-9 and TRBJ1-3, is DTGVSQNPRHKITKRGQNVTFRCDPISEHNRLYWYRQTLGQGPEFLTYFQNEAQLEKSRLLSDRFSAERPKGSFSTLEIQRTEQGDSAMYLCASRLQTATIYFGEGSWLTVV.

The chain combines TRBV5-6 with TRBJ2-2, with 8 bases aligning to TRBD1. Germline loops: CDR1 SGHDT, CDR2 YYEEEE. V dropped 4 bases and J dropped 1; count of bases not matched to a gene: 3. This CDR3 spans 15 amino acids. CDR3 in amino acids: CASSPGTGNTGELFF. DNA of the CDR3: TGTGCCAGCAGCCCCGGGACAGGGAACACCGGGGAGCTGTTTTTT.

A single count supports this clone. This chain uses TRBV7-6 with TRBJ2-7; D possibly corresponds to TRBD1 (6 bases). This CDR3 contains 13 residues. Looked up from germline, CDR1 is SGHVS and CDR2 is FNYEAQ. V was shortened by 1 base and J by 2 bases, with 6 bases between the two germline ends. This CDR3 reads CASSLGTAYEQYF. The CDR3 DNA sequence: TGTGCCAGCAGCTTAGGGACAGCCTACGAGCAGTACTTC. Variable domain in full (rest from reference TRBV7-6 and TRBJ2-7): GAGVSQSPRYKVTKRGQDVALRCDPISGHVSLYWYRQALGQGPEFLTYFNYEAQQDKSGLPNDRFSAERPEGSISTLTIQRTEQRDSAMYRCASSLGTAYEQYFGPGTRLTVT.

The chain links TRBV6-5 to TRBJ1-5; TRBD1 aligns across 8 bases. After removal of 6 bases from V and 0 bases from J, the junction contained 4 bases not matched to a gene. Germline assignment: CDR1 MNHEY and CDR2 SVGAGI. CDR3 length equals 15 residues. The CDR3 DNA is TGTGCCAGCAGACCGACAGGGGATAGCAATCAGCCCCAGCATTTT. Translated: CASRPTGDSNQPQHF.

This chain links TRBV18 with TRBJ2-7; perhaps TRBD1 as D (6 bases). There are 14 residues in the CDR3. Between the trimmed V and J ends, which lost 2 bases and 3 bases, there was a span of 11 bases. Germline CDR1 KGHSH, CDR2 LQKENI. The CDR3 coding sequence is TGTGCCAGCTCACCATCTTCGGACAGCTACGAGCAGTACTTC. This gives the protein CASSPSSDSYEQYF.

The chain is built from TRBV5-4 and TRBJ1-6, with 7 nucleotides matching TRBD1. The germline V gene has CDR1 SGHNT and CDR2 YYREEE (reference sequence). CDR3 size: 17 residues. V was clipped by 3 bases and J by 8 bases; unmatched bases: 14. The CDR3 loop reads CASSSHPPGGLDSPLHF. The CDR3 coding sequence is TGTGCCAGCAGCTCCCATCCCCCAGGGGGATTAGATTCACCCCTCCACTTT.

This clone was seen more than once but under ten times. Distinct nucleotide sequences in the sample also encode this CDR3. The rearrangement uses TRBV11-3 and TRBJ2-7; TRBD2 aligns across 13 bases. Germline lookup yields CDR1 SGHNT and CDR2 YENEEA. CDR3 size: 15 residues. Trimming at V came to 6 bases and at J to 5 bases, leaving 7 bases not matched to a gene. The CDR3 DNA reads as TGTGCCAGCAGTTCGGGACTAGCGGGATCCCACGAGCAGTACTTC. Translation gives CASSSGLAGSHEQYF.

The chain is built from TRBV5-1 and TRBJ2-5; 9 bases match TRBD2. The tail of the sequence fits TRBJ2-7 better, so the J call may be wrong. Per germline, CDR1 SGHRS and CDR2 YFSETQ. This CDR3 is 16 amino acids long. The CDR3 spells CASSLSASGDYYEQYF. DNA for the CDR3: TGCGCCAGCAGCTTGTCGGCTAGCGGGGACTACTACGAGCAGTACTTC.

This clone was picked up many times. The chain couples TRBV2 to TRBJ1-5; no clear D gene. V dropped 7 bases and J dropped 5 bases, with 12 bases sitting between them. The CDR3 has 13 residues. Germline lookup yields CDR1 SNHLY and CDR2 FYNNEI. CDR3 protein: CASTLERDQPQHF. DNA for the CDR3: TGTGCCAGCACCCTTGAGAGGGATCAGCCCCAGCATTTT.

With respect to this clone: Mismatch with germline at one junction end may stem from a read error. The genes are TRBV7-9 and TRBJ2-1; TRBD2 is a possible D gene (5 bases). The germline gives CDR1 SEHNR, CDR2 FQNEAQ (reference sequence). The CDR3 totals 12 residues. The CDR3 DNA reads as TGTTCCAGCAGCTTAGACCGAGGGGAGCAGTTCTTC. It specifies CSSSLDRGEQFF.

This clone was recorded a few times. This chain uses TRBV7-6 with TRBJ2-1, with 7 nucleotides matching TRBD2. This CDR3 comprises 16 residues. Trimming took 1 base from V and 0 from J; bases not matched to a gene: 3. Looked up from germline, CDR1 is SGHVS and CDR2 is FNYEAQ. Here the CDR3 reads CASSLGGGGSYNEQFF. Written as DNA, the CDR3 is TGTGCCAGCAGCTTAGGTGGCGGGGGCTCCTACAATGAGCAGTTCTTC.

The CDR3 nucleotides are TGCGCCAGCAAACAGGACACAGATAGCAATGAGCAGTTCTTC. Its protein product is CASKQDTDSNEQFF. The chain recombines TRBV10-2 with TRBJ2-1; a possible D gene is TRBD1 (5 bases). This CDR3 contains 14 residues. Germline V CDR1 and CDR2: WSHSY, SAAADI. Trimming cost V 7 bases and J 6 bases, with 16 bases left between them.

V is TRBV6-5 and J is TRBJ1-1, with unresolved D. The CDR3 consists of 15 residues. CDR1 is MNHEY, CDR2 SVGAGI, per germline. V lost 0 bases and J 2 bases, leaving 10 bases between the germline ends. The CDR3 DNA follows: TGTGCCAGCAGTTACTCGGGCCCGAGCAACACTGAAGCTTTCTTT. Translating it yields CASSYSGPSNTEAFF.

The chain employs TRBV19 and TRBJ1-1, with a possible D match to TRBD1 (5 bases). The germline V gene encodes CDR1 LNHDA and CDR2 SQIVND (reference sequence). Trimming left V 3 bases short and J 2 bases short, with 16 bases between. The CDR3 has 16 residues. The CDR3 loop is CASSIRSQGLNTEAFF. CDR3 nucleotide sequence: TGTGCCAGTAGTATTAGATCCCAGGGACTAAACACTGAAGCTTTCTTT. Combining the CDR3 with reference TRBV19 and TRBJ1-1 gives the whole variable domain DGGITQSPKYLFRKEGQNVTLSCEQNLNHDAMYWYRQDPGQGLRLIYYSQIVNDFQKGDIAEGYSVSREKKESFPLTVTSAQKNPTAFYLCASSIRSQGLNTEAFFGQGTRLTVV.